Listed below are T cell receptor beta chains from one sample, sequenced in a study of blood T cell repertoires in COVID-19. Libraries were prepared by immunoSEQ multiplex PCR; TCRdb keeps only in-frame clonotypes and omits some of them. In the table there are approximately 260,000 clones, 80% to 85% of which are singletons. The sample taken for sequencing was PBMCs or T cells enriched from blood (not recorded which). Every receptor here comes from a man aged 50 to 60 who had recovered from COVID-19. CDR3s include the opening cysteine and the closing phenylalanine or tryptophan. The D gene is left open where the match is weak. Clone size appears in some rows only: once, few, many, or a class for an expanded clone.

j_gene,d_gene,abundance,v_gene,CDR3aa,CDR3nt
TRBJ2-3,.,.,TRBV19,CASSMTPGTSRADTQYF,TGTGCCAGTAGTATGACCCCGGGTACGTCGAGGGCAGATACGCAGTATTTT
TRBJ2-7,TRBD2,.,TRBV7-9,CASSPRGSGSVYEQYF,TGTGCCAGCAGCCCTCGGGGGAGCGGGAGCGTCTACGAGCAGTACTTC
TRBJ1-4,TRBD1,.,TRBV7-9,CASSLRTGISEKLFF,TGTGCCAGCAGCTTGCGGACAGGGATAAGTGAAAAACTGTTTTTT
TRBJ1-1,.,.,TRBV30,CAWSRGGDLGAFF,TGTGCCTGGAGTAGAGGCGGGGATCTAGGAGCTTTCTTT
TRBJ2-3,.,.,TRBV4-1,CASSQDYAGDADTQYF,TGCGCCAGCAGCCAAGATTACGCAGGGGACGCAGATACGCAGTATTTT
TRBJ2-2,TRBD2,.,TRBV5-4,CASSSASSSGSVGELFF,TGTGCCAGCAGCTCCGCCTCATCTAGCGGGAGTGTCGGGGAGCTGTTTTTT
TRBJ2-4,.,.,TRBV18,CASSPQEAGENIQYF,TGTGCCAGCTCACCACAGGAGGCCGGCGAAAACATTCAGTACTTC
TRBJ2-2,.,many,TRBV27,CASSDRNGELFF,TGTGCCAGCAGCGACAGAAACGGGGAGCTGTTTTTT
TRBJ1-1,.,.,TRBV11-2,CASSWRSGANTEAFF,TGTGCCAGCAGCTGGAGGTCAGGGGCGAACACTGAAGCTTTCTTT
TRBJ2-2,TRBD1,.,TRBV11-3,CASKARTGETGELFF,TGTGCTAGCAAAGCACGGACAGGGGAGACCGGGGAGCTGTTTTTT
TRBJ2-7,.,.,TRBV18,CASSQAPGEAYEQYF,TGTGCCAGCTCACAGGCTCCCGGAGAGGCCTACGAGCAGTACTTC
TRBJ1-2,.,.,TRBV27,CASSLMGGANYGYTF,TGTGCCAGCAGTTTAATGGGAGGGGCCAACTATGGCTACACCTTC
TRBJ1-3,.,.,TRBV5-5,CASSLGSGLSGNTIYF,TGTGCCAGCAGCTTGGGATCAGGCCTCTCTGGAAACACCATATATTTT
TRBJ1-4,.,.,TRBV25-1,CASSVQFGTNEKLFF,TGTGCCAGCAGTGTACAGTTCGGAACTAATGAAAAACTGTTTTTT
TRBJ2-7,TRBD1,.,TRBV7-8,CASRPDRGRAYEQYF,TGTGCCAGCAGACCAGACAGGGGGCGCGCCTACGAGCAGTACTTC
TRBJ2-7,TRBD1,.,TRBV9,CASSALDRETNEQYF,TGTGCCAGCAGCGCCCTGGACAGGGAAACCAACGAGCAGTACTTC
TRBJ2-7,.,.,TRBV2,CASSVLELYEQYF,TGTGCCAGCAGTGTGTTGGAGCTCTACGAGCAGTACTTC
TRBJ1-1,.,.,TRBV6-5,CASSVHSLNTEAFF,TGTGCCAGCAGCGTACATTCCTTGAACACTGAAGCTTTCTTT
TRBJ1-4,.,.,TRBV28,CASSFGHNEKLFF,TGTGCCAGCAGTTTCGGACATAATGAAAAACTGTTTTTT
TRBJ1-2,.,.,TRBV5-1,CASSLEWTATNYGYTF,TGCGCCAGCAGCTTAGAATGGACAGCTACGAACTATGGCTACACCTTC
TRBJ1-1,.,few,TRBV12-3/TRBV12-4,CASSLAYSTEAFF,TGTGCCAGCAGTTTAGCCTATTCGACTGAAGCTTTCTTT
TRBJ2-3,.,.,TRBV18,CASSPARGGPDTQYF,TGTGCCAGCTCACCGGCGAGGGGGGGCCCCGATACGCAGTATTTT
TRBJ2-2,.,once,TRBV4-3,CASSQESHAISNTGELFF,TGCGCCAGCAGCCAAGAGAGCCACGCCATTTCGAACACCGGGGAGCTGTTTTTT
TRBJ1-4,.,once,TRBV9,CASSVGGRSGEKLFF,TGTGCCAGCAGCGTAGGGGGCCGGTCGGGTGAAAAACTGTTTTTT
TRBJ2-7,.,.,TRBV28,CASSFLSGYEQYF,TGTGCCAGCAGTTTTCTATCGGGGTACGAGCAGTACTTC
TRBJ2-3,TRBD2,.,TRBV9,CASSARGGRGTDTQYF,TGTGCCAGCAGCGCCCGCGGGGGGCGAGGCACAGATACGCAGTATTTT
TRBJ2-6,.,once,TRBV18,CASSPFRAAGANVLTF,TGTGCCAGCTCACCTTTCAGGGCGGCTGGGGCCAACGTCCTGACTTTC
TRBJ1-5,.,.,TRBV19,CASSIDPGANQPQHF,TGTGCCAGTAGTATAGATCCAGGGGCAAATCAGCCCCAGCATTTT
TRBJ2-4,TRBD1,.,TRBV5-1,CASSTGQWQNIQYF,TGCGCCAGCAGCACGGGACAGTGGCAAAACATTCAGTACTTC
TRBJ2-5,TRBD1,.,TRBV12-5,CASGLVPGTGVETQYF,TGTGCTAGTGGTTTGGTTCCCGGGACAGGGGTGGAGACCCAGTACTTC
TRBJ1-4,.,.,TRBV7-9,CASSLGAQNEKLFF,TGTGCCAGCAGCTTAGGGGCACAGAATGAAAAACTGTTTTTT
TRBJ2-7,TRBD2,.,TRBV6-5,CASSYSGLAGAYEQYF,TGTGCCAGCAGTTACTCCGGACTAGCGGGGGCCTACGAGCAGTACTTC
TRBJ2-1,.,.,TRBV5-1,CASSEPRGRGSYNEQFF,TGCGCCAGCAGCGAGCCAAGGGGAAGGGGCTCCTACAATGAGCAGTTCTTC
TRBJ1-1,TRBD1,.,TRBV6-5,CASRKDRVNTEAFF,TGTGCCAGCAGGAAGGACAGGGTGAACACTGAAGCTTTCTTT
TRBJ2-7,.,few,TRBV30,CACPGPSVFYEQYF,TGTGCCTGCCCAGGGCCTAGCGTGTTCTACGAGCAGTACTTC
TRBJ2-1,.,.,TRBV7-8,CASSVGDGTSTLF,.
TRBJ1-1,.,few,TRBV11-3,CASSLAFSGTEAFF,TGTGCCAGCAGCTTAGCTTTCAGTGGCACTGAAGCTTTCTTT
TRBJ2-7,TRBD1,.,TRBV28,CASSRLGPGQAYEQYF,TGTGCCAGCAGTCGACTAGGGCCGGGACAGGCCTACGAGCAGTACTTC
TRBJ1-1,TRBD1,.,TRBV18,CASSPRTGQGTEAFF,TGTGCCAGCTCACCTAGGACAGGGCAGGGCACTGAAGCTTTCTTT
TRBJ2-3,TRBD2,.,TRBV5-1,CARRGGGGGAGDTQYF,TGCGCCCGCAGGGGCGGCGGCGGGGGGGCAGGAGATACGCAGTATTTT
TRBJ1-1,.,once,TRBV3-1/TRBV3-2,CASSPRGTEAFF,TGTGCCAGCAGTCCCCGGGGCACTGAAGCTTTCTTT
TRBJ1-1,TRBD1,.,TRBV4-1,CASSQEGDRGNTEAFF,TGCGCCAGCAGCCAAGAGGGGGACAGGGGGAACACTGAAGCTTTCTTT
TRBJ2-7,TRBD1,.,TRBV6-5,CATTGTGGSYEQYF,TGTGCCACCACCGGGACAGGGGGTTCCTACGAGCAGTACTTC
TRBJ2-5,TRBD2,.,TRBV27,CASSLAGGVKTQYF,TGTGCCAGCAGTCTAGCGGGTGGGGTGAAGACCCAGTACTTC
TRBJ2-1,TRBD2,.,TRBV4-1,CASSQETSGGAYNEQFF,TGCGCCAGCAGCCAAGAAACTAGCGGGGGGGCCTACAATGAGCAGTTCTTC
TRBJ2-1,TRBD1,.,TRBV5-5,CASSSQGAAYNEQFF,TGTGCCAGCAGCTCGCAGGGGGCCGCCTACAATGAGCAGTTCTTC
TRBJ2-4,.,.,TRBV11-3,CASSLEGDALNIQYF,TGTGCCAGCAGCTTAGAGGGAGACGCCCTAAACATTCAGTACTTC
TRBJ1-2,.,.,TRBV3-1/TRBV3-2,CASSQVQGTGYTF,TGTGCCAGCAGCCAAGTTCAGGGCACGGGCTACACCTTC
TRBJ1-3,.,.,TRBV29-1,CSAQRSGNTIYF,TGCAGCGCGCAGCGCTCTGGAAACACCATATATTTT
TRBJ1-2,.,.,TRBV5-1,CASSLDPGNYGYTF,TGCGCCAGCAGCTTGGATCCGGGAAACTATGGCTACACCTTC